These T cell receptor beta chains were read from a single sample in a study of control samples from healthy donors and cancer patients. Libraries were prepared by immunoSEQ multiplex PCR; TCRdb keeps only in-frame clonotypes and omits some of them. The table shows around 150,000 clones, with 70% to 90% occurring only once. The sample consisted of blood. The receptor source for this set is a man aged 25-40 years in good health. CDR3s include the opening cysteine and the closing phenylalanine or tryptophan. The D gene is left open where the match is weak. Size tells how often a clone was seen (once, few, many) or the class of an expanded clone, and some rows leave it out.

abundance: NA; d_gene: NA; len: 13; v_gene: TRBV27; j_gene: TRBJ1-1; CDR3nt: TGTGCCAGCAGTTTCTTACGACATACTGAAGCTTTCTTT; CDR3aa: CASSFLRHTEAFF
abundance: NA; d_gene: NA; len: 15; v_gene: TRBV28; j_gene: TRBJ1-1; CDR3nt: TGTGCCAGCAGGAAAGAAGTGGGACGGAACACTGAAGCTTTCTTT; CDR3aa: CASRKEVGRNTEAFF
abundance: NA; d_gene: NA; len: 15; v_gene: TRBV10-3; j_gene: TRBJ1-1; CDR3nt: TGTGCCATCAGTGAGGCTTCCTCCGGACAGAAAAAAGCTTTCTTT; CDR3aa: CAISEASSGQKKAFF
abundance: NA; d_gene: NA; len: 14; v_gene: TRBV18; j_gene: TRBJ1-1; CDR3nt: TGTGCCAGCCGCGTAGGCGTGGGGGACACTGAAGCTTTCTTT; CDR3aa: CASRVGVGDTEAFF
abundance: NA; d_gene: TRBD2; len: 15; v_gene: TRBV7-9; j_gene: TRBJ2-1; CDR3nt: TGTGCCAGCAGCTCTAGCGGGGGTGTCTACAATGAGCAGTTCTTC; CDR3aa: CASSSSGGVYNEQFF
abundance: NA; d_gene: NA; len: 14; v_gene: TRBV28; j_gene: TRBJ2-7; CDR3nt: TGTGCCAGCAGTTTGGGGGACGGCGCCTACGAGCAGTACTTC; CDR3aa: CASSLGDGAYEQYF
abundance: NA; d_gene: TRBD1; len: 16; v_gene: TRBV7-9; j_gene: TRBJ2-1; CDR3nt: TGTGCCAGCAGCAGAATCCGGGACAGGGGGCTCAATGAGCAGTTCTTC; CDR3aa: CASSRIRDRGLNEQFF
abundance: NA; d_gene: NA; len: 16; v_gene: TRBV28; j_gene: TRBJ1-3; CDR3nt: TGTGCCAGCAGTCTGGGGGGGGTTACCTCTGGAAACACCATATATTTT; CDR3aa: CASSLGGVTSGNTIYF
abundance: NA; d_gene: NA; len: 12; v_gene: TRBV5-6; j_gene: TRBJ1-2; CDR3nt: TGTGCCAGCACCCTTACAGAGTTGGGCTACACCTTC; CDR3aa: CASTLTELGYTF
abundance: NA; d_gene: TRBD2; len: 14; v_gene: TRBV6-5; j_gene: TRBJ2-7; CDR3nt: TGTGCCAGCAGTTACGCGGGAGGTAGCTACGAGCAGTACTTC; CDR3aa: CASSYAGGSYEQYF
abundance: NA; d_gene: TRBD2; len: 17; v_gene: TRBV7-8; j_gene: TRBJ2-2; CDR3nt: TGTGCCAGCAGCTTACGGGGACTAGCGGGAGGAACCGGGGAGCTGTTTTTT; CDR3aa: CASSLRGLAGGTGELFF
abundance: NA; d_gene: TRBD2; len: 15; v_gene: TRBV7-3; j_gene: TRBJ2-2; CDR3nt: TGTGCCAGCAGCCCCCGTGGGGGGGGCACCGGGGAGCTGTTTTTT; CDR3aa: CASSPRGGGTGELFF
abundance: NA; d_gene: NA; len: 15; v_gene: TRBV19; j_gene: TRBJ1-2; CDR3nt: TGTGCCAGTAGTAACTGGACGGCTTTTGAGTTTGGCTACACCTTC; CDR3aa: CASSNWTAFEFGYTF
abundance: NA; d_gene: NA; len: 14; v_gene: TRBV19; j_gene: TRBJ1-1; CDR3nt: TGTGCCATAAGACCCCACGGTACCCGGAGGTGGGCTTTCTTT; CDR3aa: CAIRPHGTRRWAFF
abundance: NA; d_gene: TRBD1; len: 12; v_gene: TRBV25-1; j_gene: TRBJ1-4; CDR3nt: TGTGCCAGCAGCAGGGGGAATGAAAAACTGTTTTTT; CDR3aa: CASSRGNEKLFF
abundance: NA; d_gene: NA; len: 14; v_gene: TRBV5-1; j_gene: TRBJ2-7; CDR3nt: TGCGCCAGCAGCATGGGACCGAGCTCCTACGAGCAGTACTTC; CDR3aa: CASSMGPSSYEQYF
abundance: NA; d_gene: NA; len: 15; v_gene: TRBV30; j_gene: TRBJ1-2; CDR3nt: TGTGCCTGGAGTCTTGGTAGGACCACAAACTATGGCTACACCTTC; CDR3aa: CAWSLGRTTNYGYTF
abundance: NA; d_gene: NA; len: 15; v_gene: TRBV6-2/TRBV6-3; j_gene: TRBJ1-5; CDR3nt: TGTGCCAGCAGTTTATCTTCAGCGGGCAATCAGCCCCAGCATTTT; CDR3aa: CASSLSSAGNQPQHF
abundance: NA; d_gene: TRBD2; len: 15; v_gene: TRBV7-2; j_gene: TRBJ2-1; CDR3nt: TGTGCCAGCAGCTTACGGCGGGAGGGCCGCAATGAGCAGTTCTTC; CDR3aa: CASSLRREGRNEQFF
abundance: NA; d_gene: TRBD2; len: 17; v_gene: TRBV20-1; j_gene: TRBJ2-1; CDR3nt: TGCAGTGCTAGTCGACTAGCGGGAGGGCGGCAATCCTATGAGCAGTTCTTC; CDR3aa: CSASRLAGGRQSYEQFF
abundance: NA; d_gene: TRBD1; len: 14; v_gene: TRBV6-5; j_gene: TRBJ1-2; CDR3nt: TGTGCCAGCAGTTCCGAGGGACAGGGACGCGGCTACACCTTC; CDR3aa: CASSSEGQGRGYTF
abundance: NA; d_gene: TRBD1; len: 12; v_gene: TRBV25-1; j_gene: TRBJ2-7; CDR3nt: TGTGCAACCGGGGGACAGGGGACCGAGCAGTACTTC; CDR3aa: CATGGQGTEQYF
abundance: NA; d_gene: NA; len: 13; v_gene: TRBV5-1; j_gene: TRBJ2-5; CDR3nt: TGCGCCAGCAGTTCTAGTTACCAAGAGACCCAGTACTTC; CDR3aa: CASSSSYQETQYF
abundance: NA; d_gene: TRBD2; len: 17; v_gene: TRBV25-1; j_gene: TRBJ2-1; CDR3nt: TGTGCCAGCAGTGAAAAACTAGCGGGGGACCCCTACAATGAGCAGTTCTTC; CDR3aa: CASSEKLAGDPYNEQFF
abundance: few; d_gene: TRBD1; len: 15; v_gene: TRBV6-1; j_gene: TRBJ1-4; CDR3nt: TGTGCCAGCAGTGAAGCCGGACAGGGGGCGAAGAAACTGTTTTTT; CDR3aa: CASSEAGQGAKKLFF
abundance: NA; d_gene: NA; len: 13; v_gene: TRBV7-8; j_gene: TRBJ1-5; CDR3nt: TGTGCCAGCAGCTCCGTTCTTAATCAGCCCCAGCATTTT; CDR3aa: CASSSVLNQPQHF